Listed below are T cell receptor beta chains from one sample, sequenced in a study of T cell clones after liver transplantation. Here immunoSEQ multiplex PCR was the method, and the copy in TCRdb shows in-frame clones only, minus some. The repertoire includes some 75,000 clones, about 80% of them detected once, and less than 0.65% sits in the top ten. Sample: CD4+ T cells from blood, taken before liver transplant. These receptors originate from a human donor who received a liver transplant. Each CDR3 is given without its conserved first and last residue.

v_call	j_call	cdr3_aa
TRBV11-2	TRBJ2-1	ASSPGLSNEQF
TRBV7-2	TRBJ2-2	ASSLGHTTGELF
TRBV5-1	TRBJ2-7	ASSLNPTGNYEQY
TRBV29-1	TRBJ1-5	SVSEVGVGNQPQH
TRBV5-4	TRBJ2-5	ASSGGTAPRETQY
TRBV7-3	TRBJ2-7	ASSFPGQGNEQY
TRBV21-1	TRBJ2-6	ASSKEPNSDLPHSGANVLT
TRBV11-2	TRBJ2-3	ASSLSQGSTQY
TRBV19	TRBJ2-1	ASRNLETSVGEQF
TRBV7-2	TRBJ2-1	ASSRGGRKYNEQF
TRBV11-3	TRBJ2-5	ASSWRGETQY
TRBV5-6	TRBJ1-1	ASSYPGVNTEAF
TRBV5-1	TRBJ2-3	ASSLVAGGASDTQY
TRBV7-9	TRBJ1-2	ASSLQSNYGYT
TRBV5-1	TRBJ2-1	ASSPRGPGGPKDEQF
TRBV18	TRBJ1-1	ASSPLKFTKNTEAF
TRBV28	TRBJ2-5	ASSLGTALSRETQY
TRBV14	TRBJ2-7	ASSLLPGTGRDEQY
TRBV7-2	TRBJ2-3	ASSSPGLAADTQY
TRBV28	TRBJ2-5	ASSSIYSRETQY
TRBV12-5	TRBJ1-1	ASGLEWDTEAF
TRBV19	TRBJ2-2	ASSPQQGAIYTGELF
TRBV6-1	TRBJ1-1	ASNTENMNTEAF
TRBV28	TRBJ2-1	ASSSLAGSMGRNEQF
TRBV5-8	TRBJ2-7	ASSIKTGWEQY
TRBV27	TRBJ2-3	ASSFRTSGRVPYTDTQY
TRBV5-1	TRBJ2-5	ASSSIQETQY
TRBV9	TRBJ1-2	ASSVEPGVNTRYGYT
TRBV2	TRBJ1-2	ASSTGPNYGYT
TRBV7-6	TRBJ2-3	ASSLARLAVSSTDTQY
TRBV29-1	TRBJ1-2	SVASGVGYGYT
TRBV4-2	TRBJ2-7	ASSQDWLAYEQY
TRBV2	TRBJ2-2	ASSGTVTTTGELF
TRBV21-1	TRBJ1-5	ASSAQRAGINQPQH
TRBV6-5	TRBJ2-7	ASSQDPRREQY
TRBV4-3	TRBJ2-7	ASSQGGYEQY
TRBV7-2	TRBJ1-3	ASSLGGGLGNTIY
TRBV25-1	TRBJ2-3	ASSPPGASTDTQY
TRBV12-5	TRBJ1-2	ASALLAGGKGSGYT
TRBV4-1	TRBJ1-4	ASSQGPNEKLF
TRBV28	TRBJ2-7	ASSQAYEQY
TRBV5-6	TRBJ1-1	ASSLVNTEAF
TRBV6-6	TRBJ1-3	ASSPLRGNTIY
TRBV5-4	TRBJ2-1	ASSLASGSFNEQF
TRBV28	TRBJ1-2	ASSFSSLNYGYT
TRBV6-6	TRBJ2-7	ASTGTSSYEQY
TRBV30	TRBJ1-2	AWQWTRLKGGYT